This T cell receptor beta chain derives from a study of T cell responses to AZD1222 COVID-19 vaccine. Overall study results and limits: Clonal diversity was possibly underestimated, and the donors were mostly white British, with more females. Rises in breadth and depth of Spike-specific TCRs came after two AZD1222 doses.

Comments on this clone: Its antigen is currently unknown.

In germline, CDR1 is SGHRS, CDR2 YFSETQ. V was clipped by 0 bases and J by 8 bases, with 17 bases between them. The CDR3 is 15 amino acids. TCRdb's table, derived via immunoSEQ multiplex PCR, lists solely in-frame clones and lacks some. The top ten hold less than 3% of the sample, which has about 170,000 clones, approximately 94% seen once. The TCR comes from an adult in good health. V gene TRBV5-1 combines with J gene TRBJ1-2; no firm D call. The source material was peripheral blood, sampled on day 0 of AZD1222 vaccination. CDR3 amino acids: CASSLAQNQAIGYTF. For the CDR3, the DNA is TGCGCCAGCAGCTTGGCGCAGAATCAAGCGATCGGCTACACCTTC.